Reported below is one TCR beta chain. Its antigen is unknown. The sample originates from a study of cytomegalovirus exposure and HLA in healthy donors. Study-level points and caveats: Later analysis reportedly placed an Asian-associated ancestry cluster below the roughly 700-donor mean in N-insertions.

CDR3 length: 15 residues. The trim removed 7 bases at V and 7 bases at J, leaving 16 bases unmatched. CDR1 and CDR2 from the germline V gene are SGHRS and YFSETQ. PCR used 60 Vbeta primers and 13 Jbeta primers. Using immunoSEQ multiplex PCR, the repertoire was profiled, and TCRdb retains in-frame clones only, with some absent. The sample contains about 130,000 clones, roughly 85% of which appear only once. Sequencing was done on a sample of PBMCs. This rearrangement joins TRBV5-1 to TRBJ1-1, with 7 bases matching TRBD1. This receptor was taken from a man between 40 and 49 years old in good health and CMV-seropositive. The CDR3 bases are TGCGCCAGCCGAAGCTTGGACAGCAGGGGGATTGAAGCTTTCTTT. Translated: CASRSLDSRGIEAFF.